The 15 T cell receptor beta chains in this list originate from one sample, sequenced in a study of blood T cell repertoires in COVID-19. TCRdb keeps only in-frame clones here, not all; method: immunoSEQ multiplex PCR. The sample consists of 300,000 or so clones, approximately 90% of them appearing once. The sample taken for sequencing was PBMCs or T cells enriched from blood (not recorded which). The receptor source for this set is a woman between 25 and 40 years old who had recovered from COVID-19.

This chain uses TRBV19 with TRBJ2-7; TRBD2 might be the D (6 bases). V was trimmed by 5 bases and J by 3 bases, leaving 14 bases between them. This CDR3 contains 14 residues. Germline CDR1 LNHDA, CDR2 SQIVND (reference sequence). CDR3 loop: CASSPQAGFYEQYF. CDR3 DNA: TGTGCCAGTAGTCCCCAGGCGGGGTTCTACGAGCAGTACTTC.

This clone was seen a single time. The rearrangement uses TRBV10-3 and TRBJ2-3; D unresolved. The CDR3 totals 14 residues. The V gene lost 2 bases and the J gene lost 0 bases, with 6 bases spanning the gap. Per the germline V gene, CDR1 is ENHRY and CDR2 is SYGVKD. The CDR3 here is CAISEVGSTDTQYF. The CDR3 DNA sequence: TGTGCCATCAGTGAGGTCGGTAGCACAGATACGCAGTATTTT.

This clone appeared a single time. CDR3 sequence reads: CAGTREGPKNIQYF. Written as DNA, the CDR3 is TGTGCCGGAACCCGGGAGGGCCCCAAAAACATTCAGTACTTC. This chain connects TRBV21-1 to TRBJ2-4; the table assigns TRBD2, which was not confirmed against the DNA. TRBV21-1 is a documented pseudogene. This CDR3 is built from 14 residues.

This rearrangement joins TRBV30 to TRBJ1-2, with D possibly TRBD1 on 5 matching bases. The V end was cut by 4 bases, the J end by 8 bases, with 14 bases between. There are 12 residues in the CDR3. Germline V gene sequence: CDR1 GTSNPN, CDR2 SVGIG (reference sequence). The CDR3 DNA follows: TGTGCCTGGACAGGGACGGGAGGGGGCTACACCTTC. Protein: CAWTGTGGGYTF.

This rearrangement joins TRBV7-2 to TRBJ2-7; 8 nucleotides line up with TRBD2. The V gene's germline CDR1 is SGHTA and CDR2 FQGNSA. This CDR3 has 14 residues. J gave up 2 bases and V 6 bases, and 6 bases lay outside the gene matches. The CDR3 is CASRETSDTYEQYF. The CDR3 DNA sequence: TGTGCCAGCAGGGAGACTAGCGACACCTACGAGCAGTACTTC.

The V call is TRBV4-2, the J call TRBJ2-3; TRBD2 matches at 9 bases. The CDR3 runs to 17 residues. Germline CDR1 LGHNA, CDR2 YNFKEQ. With 0 bases clipped from V and 3 bases from J, the junction kept 7 bases outside the gene matches. The DNA for the CDR3 is TGTGCCAGCAGCCAAGAGTACGGCGGGGGGGAAACAGATACGCAGTATTTT. Its protein product is CASSQEYGGGETDTQYF.

This clone was counted between two and nine times. The genes are TRBV6-5 and TRBJ1-2; possibly TRBD1 for D (5 bases). Germline CDR1 and CDR2: MNHEY and SVGAGI. The CDR3 totals 14 residues. V lost 4 bases and J lost 1, with 10 bases in between. Here the CDR3 DNA reads TGTGCCAGCAGTTCTTGGGGGGATAACTATGGCTACACCTTC. It specifies CASSSWGDNYGYTF.

The chain employs TRBV7-2 and TRBJ1-1; TRBD1 agrees at 7 bases. This CDR3 contains 14 residues. The germline V gene has CDR1 SGHTA and CDR2 FQGNSA. Trimming at V came to 4 bases and at J to 4 bases, leaving 6 bases not matched to a gene. The CDR3 nucleotides are TGTGCCAGCAGCTCCCGGACAGGAGGCACTGAAGCTTTCTTT. It is translated as CASSSRTGGTEAFF.

The chain combines TRBV6-2 or TRBV6-3 with TRBJ2-7; weak D call: TRBD2 (6 bases). The CDR3 has 16 amino acids. Germline V CDR1 and CDR2: MNHEY, SVGEGT. The V end was cut by 0 bases, the J end by 4 bases, with 16 bases between. In DNA, the CDR3 is TGTGCCAGCAGTTACTCGAGTGGGACTGGCTCTTACGAGCAGTACTTC. It codes for CASSYSSGTGSYEQYF.

The chain couples TRBV5-1 to TRBJ1-6; TRBD1 agrees at 10 bases. Germline CDR1 is SGHRS and CDR2 is YFSETQ. V lost 4 bases to trimming and J lost 10 bases; unmatched junction nucleotides: 11. CDR3 size: 16 residues. CDR3 nucleotide sequence: TGCGCCAGCAGCGGGGACAGGGGCAACGTGGGATCACCCCTCCACTTT. It yields the protein CASSGDRGNVGSPLHF.

V gene TRBV19 combines with J gene TRBJ1-2; 7 bases map to TRBD1. The CDR3 has 15 amino acids. Looked up from germline, CDR1 is LNHDA and CDR2 is SQIVND (reference sequence). Trimming at V came to 7 bases and at J to 4 bases, leaving 12 bases not matched to a gene. CDR3 protein: CASTQTGNPLYGYTF. As DNA, the CDR3 is TGTGCCAGTACCCAGACAGGGAATCCCCTCTATGGCTACACCTTC.

The count of this clone is one. V usage is TRBV20-1 and J usage is TRBJ2-2; 7 bases line up with TRBD1. Germline lookup yields CDR1 DFQATT and CDR2 SNEGSKA (reference sequence). The V segment lost 3 bases and the J segment 4 bases; nucleotides outside the gene matches: 17. CDR3 length: 18 residues. In DNA, the CDR3 is TGCAGTGCTAGTTCGAGCTTTCTCGGGACAGCCAGCACCGGGGAGCTGTTTTTT. It is translated as CSASSSFLGTASTGELFF.

The chain joins TRBV19 to TRBJ1-5; D unresolved. Germline values: CDR1 LNHDA, CDR2 SQIVND (reference sequence). The CDR3 sequence is 13 residues long. Deletions cut 10 bases from V and 2 bases from J, with 12 bases between. The CDR3, as DNA: TGTGCCACCCGACTAGTTGGCAATCAGCCCCAGCATTTT. Its translation is CATRLVGNQPQHF.

The chain is built from TRBV5-4 and TRBJ1-3; no reliable D call. Trimming left V 4 bases short and J 4 bases short, with 15 bases between. This CDR3 is 15 amino acids long. Germline V gives CDR1 SGHNT, CDR2 YYREEE (reference sequence). The chain's CDR3 is CASSHDAGRGNTIYF. The CDR3 bases are TGTGCCAGCAGCCACGATGCGGGTAGGGGAAACACCATATATTTT.

The V call is TRBV7-6, the J call TRBJ1-1; D call uncertain. Germline CDR1 and CDR2: SGHVS and FNYEAQ. The CDR3 runs to 13 residues. V gave up 2 bases and J gave up 8 bases, with 12 bases separating them. The CDR3 spells CASSLTRTAEAFF. CDR3 in DNA: TGTGCCAGCAGCTTAACTCGGACTGCAGAAGCTTTCTTT. Together with reference TRBV7-6 and TRBJ1-1, the CDR3 gives the full variable domain: GAGVSQSPRYKVTKRGQDVALRCDPISGHVSLYWYRQALGQGPEFLTYFNYEAQQDKSGLPNDRFSAERPEGSISTLTIQRTEQRDSAMYRCASSLTRTAEAFFGQGTRLTVV.